The following is a TCR beta chain sequence with its context. This sample was included in a study of control samples from healthy donors and cancer patients. Some clones are missing from TCRdb's copy, which holds only in-frame ones; the method was immunoSEQ multiplex PCR. The sample includes roughly 30,000 clones, approximately 94% of them seen just once. The germline V gene encodes CDR1 MNHEY and CDR2 SVGAGI. The trim removed 6 bases at V and 3 bases at J, leaving 11 bases unmatched. The CDR3 consists of 15 residues. The sample was PBMCs. The gene calls are TRBV6-5 and TRBJ2-7, with 7 bases fitting TRBD2. The TCR originated in a man aged 35 to 55 with colorectal cancer. CDR3 sequence reads: CASRKSTSRDYEQYF. CDR3 bases: TGTGCCAGCAGGAAGTCGACTAGCAGGGACTACGAGCAGTACTTC.